This T cell receptor beta chain was captured by sequencing in a study of low-dose radiotherapy and immunotherapy resistance in tumors. Study-level information: Cohort 2's total reached 13 Gy over 26 weeks, at 1 Gy per fraction every two weeks. Every six weeks patients received intravenous ipilimumab 1 mg/kg, and every two weeks they received intravenous nivolumab 240 mg. Daily oral aspirin at 300 mg began on cycle 1 day 1 and lasted four cycles.

CDR1 is ENHRY and CDR2 is SYGVKD in the germline V gene. This CDR3 is built from 14 residues. V lost 3 bases and J lost 6, with 12 bases in between. Ten or more counts support this clonotype. Amplification, which lasted roughly 22 PCR cycles, used a constant-region primer and V-primer adapter to amplify TCRs. MiXCR was run by TCRdb on the reads, yielding one entry per CDR3 protein. The repertoire holds roughly 48,000 distinct CDR3 sequences, with approximately 31% as singletons. Time point denoted: after trial treatment. Treatment defined: LDRT plus nivolumab, ipilimumab, low-dose cyclophosphamide and aspirin (RACIN trial).

The chain has TRBV10-3 and TRBJ1-5; a possible D gene is TRBD1 (6 bases). This TCR came from a male donor with rectosigmoid adenocarcinoma. Sequenced here: PBMCs, sampled after low-dose radiotherapy plus immunotherapy. The CDR3 region is CAISDQGRAQPQHF. CDR3 nucleotides: TGTGCCATCAGTGACCAGGGGAGGGCTCAGCCCCAGCATTTT.